This TCR beta chain was profiled in a study of CD8+ T cells in alopecia areata. In each case, RNA was isolated and then reverse transcribed into cDNA as the sequencing template. Clones were sequenced by immunoSEQ multiplex PCR, and TCRdb holds only the in-frame ones, with some missing. In the table there are some 160,000 clones, less than 65% of which are singletons. The sample holds a few counts of this clone. Germline CDR1 is SQVTM and CDR2 is ANQGSEA. Deletions cut 4 bases from V and 0 bases from J, with 10 bases between. The CDR3 length is 13 residues. This receptor was identified in a human donor in good health. V is TRBV29-1 and J is TRBJ2-7; D unclear. The sample comprised CD8+ T cells sorted from blood. Written as DNA, the CDR3 is TGCAGCGTTGTTTTCCGGAGCTCCTACGAGCAGTACTTC. Residues: CSVVFRSSYEQYF.